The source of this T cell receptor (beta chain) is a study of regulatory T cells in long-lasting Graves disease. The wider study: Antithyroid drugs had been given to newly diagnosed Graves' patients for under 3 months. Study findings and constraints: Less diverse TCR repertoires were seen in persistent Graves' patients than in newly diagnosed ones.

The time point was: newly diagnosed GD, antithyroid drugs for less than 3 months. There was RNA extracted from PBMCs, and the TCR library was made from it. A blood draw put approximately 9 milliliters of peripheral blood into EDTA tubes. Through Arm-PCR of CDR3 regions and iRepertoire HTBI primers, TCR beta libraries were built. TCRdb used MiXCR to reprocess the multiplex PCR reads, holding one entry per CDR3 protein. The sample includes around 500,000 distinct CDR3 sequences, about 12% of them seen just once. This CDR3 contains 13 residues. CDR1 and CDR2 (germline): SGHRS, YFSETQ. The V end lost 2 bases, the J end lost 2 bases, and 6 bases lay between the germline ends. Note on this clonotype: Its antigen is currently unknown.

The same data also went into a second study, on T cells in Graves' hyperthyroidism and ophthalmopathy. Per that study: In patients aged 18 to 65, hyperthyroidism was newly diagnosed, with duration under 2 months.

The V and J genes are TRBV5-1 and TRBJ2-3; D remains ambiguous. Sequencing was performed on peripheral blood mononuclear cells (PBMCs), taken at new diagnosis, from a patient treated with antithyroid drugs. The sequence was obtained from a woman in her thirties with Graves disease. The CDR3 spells CASSFLYTDTQYF. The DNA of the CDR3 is TGCGCCAGCAGCTTTCTGTACACAGATACGCAGTATTTT.